This T cell receptor beta chain was identified in a study of blood T cell repertoires in COVID-19. The germline gives CDR1 GTSNPN, CDR2 SVGIG (reference sequence). This CDR3 has 13 residues. Trimming pared 4 bases from V and 4 bases from J, leaving 11 bases between. Measured with immunoSEQ multiplex PCR; TCRdb has only the in-frame clones, and not every one. Here the sample spans over 200,000 clones, about 90% being singletons. The receptor was derived from a man aged 35 to 55 with active or convalescent COVID-19. The V gene is TRBV30, the J gene TRBJ2-1, with D perhaps TRBD1 (6 bases). Sequencing was performed on peripheral blood. The CDR3 here is CAWTVDRYNEQFF. The CDR3 DNA follows: TGTGCCTGGACAGTGGACAGATACAATGAGCAGTTCTTC. Drawing the rest from reference TRBV30 and TRBJ2-1, the complete variable domain is SQTIHQWPATLVQPVGSPLSLECTVEGTSNPNLYWYRQAAGRGLQLLFYSVGIGQISSEVPQNLSASRPQDRQFILSSKKLLLSDSGFYLCAWTVDRYNEQFFGPGTRLTVL.